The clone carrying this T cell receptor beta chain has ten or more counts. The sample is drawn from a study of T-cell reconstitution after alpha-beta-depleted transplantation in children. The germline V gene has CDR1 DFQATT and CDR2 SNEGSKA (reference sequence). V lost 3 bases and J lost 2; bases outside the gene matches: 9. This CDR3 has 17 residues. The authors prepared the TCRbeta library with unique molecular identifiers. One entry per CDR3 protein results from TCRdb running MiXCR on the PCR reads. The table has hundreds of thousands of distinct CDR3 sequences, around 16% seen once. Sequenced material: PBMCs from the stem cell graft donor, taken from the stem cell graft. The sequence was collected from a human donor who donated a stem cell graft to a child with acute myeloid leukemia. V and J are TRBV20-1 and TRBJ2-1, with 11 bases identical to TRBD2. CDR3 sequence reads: CSASPARSGGAYNEQFF. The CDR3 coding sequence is TGCAGTGCTAGCCCTGCCCGTAGCGGGGGGGCCTACAATGAGCAGTTCTTC.